This T cell receptor beta chain was captured in a study of T cell changes during pregnancy in multiple sclerosis. In germline, CDR1 is SQVTM, CDR2 ANQGSEA. V gave up 6 bases and J gave up 2 bases, with 11 bases separating them. CDR3 length: 12 residues. Sequencing used immunoSEQ multiplex PCR; TCRdb keeps in-frame clones, though not all of them. The sample consists of around 50,000 clones, around nine tenths of them appearing once. The gene calls are TRBV29-1 and TRBJ2-7; D is possibly TRBD2 (7 bases). This receptor was identified in a human donor whose cells served as feeder cells for cultures in a pregnancy study. Sequencing used peripheral blood from another person, used as feeder cells. The CDR3 nucleotides are TGCAGCGTCGGGGAGGGGGCCTACGAGCAGTACTTC. This codes for CSVGEGAYEQYF.